The rows below give T cell receptor beta chains drawn from one sample of a study of monozygotic twins with cystic fibrosis. The assay was immunoSEQ multiplex PCR, and TCRdb's table has in-frame clones only and misses some. The sample includes about 32,000 clones, more than 90% of them seen just once. Specimen: blood. The receptors derive from a girl aged 2 to 9 with cystic fibrosis. The CDR3 runs from the conserved cysteine through the conserved F or W. D genes are given only for firm matches. Clone size is given for some rows only: seen once, a few or many times, or a class if the clone is expanded.

j_gene: TRBJ1-1; len: 14; d_gene: TRBD1; v_gene: TRBV29-1; abundance: once; CDR3nt: TGCAGCGTTGGGGACAGGGTGAGGAACACTGAAGCTTTCTTT; CDR3aa: CSVGDRVRNTEAFF
j_gene: TRBJ2-7; len: 15; d_gene: NA; v_gene: TRBV7-9; abundance: once; CDR3nt: TGTGCCAGCAGCTTAGCGGGGACAAACTTCTACGAGCAGTACTTC; CDR3aa: CASSLAGTNFYEQYF
j_gene: TRBJ2-7; len: 17; d_gene: TRBD2; v_gene: TRBV19; abundance: NA; CDR3nt: TGTGCCAGTAGTAAAGGACTAGCGGGAGGTCTGGGCTACGAGCAGTACTTC; CDR3aa: CASSKGLAGGLGYEQYF
j_gene: TRBJ1-5; len: 12; d_gene: NA; v_gene: TRBV19; abundance: NA; CDR3nt: TGTGCCAGTAGTTTGGGGGCCCAGCCCCAGCATTTT; CDR3aa: CASSLGAQPQHF
j_gene: TRBJ2-1; len: 15; d_gene: NA; v_gene: TRBV5-6; abundance: NA; CDR3nt: TGTGCCAGCAGCCCGGCGGCGTCCTCCTACAATGAGCAGTTCTTC; CDR3aa: CASSPAASSYNEQFF
j_gene: TRBJ1-1; len: 13; d_gene: TRBD1; v_gene: TRBV19; abundance: NA; CDR3nt: TGTGCCAGTAGTAGGGGACAGACAGAGAAAGCTTTCTTT; CDR3aa: CASSRGQTEKAFF
j_gene: TRBJ1-2; len: 13; d_gene: NA; v_gene: TRBV11-2; abundance: NA; CDR3nt: TGTGCCAGCAGCTTAGTACAGAACTATGGCTACACCTTC; CDR3aa: CASSLVQNYGYTF
j_gene: TRBJ1-2; len: 14; d_gene: NA; v_gene: TRBV10-3; abundance: NA; CDR3nt: TGTGCCATCACCCAGGGTCTGGTAAACTATGGCTACACCTTC; CDR3aa: CAITQGLVNYGYTF
j_gene: TRBJ1-5; len: 16; d_gene: TRBD1; v_gene: TRBV4-1; abundance: NA; CDR3nt: TGCGCCAGCAGCCCCATGGACAGGGGGGGTAATCAGCCCCAGCATTTT; CDR3aa: CASSPMDRGGNQPQHF
j_gene: TRBJ1-3; len: 14; d_gene: NA; v_gene: TRBV7-2; abundance: once; CDR3nt: TGTGCCAGCAGCTTGGGGGGTACTGGAAACACCATATATTTT; CDR3aa: CASSLGGTGNTIYF
j_gene: TRBJ1-1; len: 15; d_gene: NA; v_gene: TRBV14; abundance: NA; CDR3nt: TGTGCCAGCAGCCAAGCTGTAGGCCGGAACACTGAAGCTTTCTTT; CDR3aa: CASSQAVGRNTEAFF
j_gene: TRBJ2-2; len: 14; d_gene: TRBD2; v_gene: TRBV7-2; abundance: NA; CDR3nt: TGTGCCAGCAGCTTAGCGGGAGGGCCTGGGGAGCTGTTTTTT; CDR3aa: CASSLAGGPGELFF
j_gene: TRBJ2-2; len: 16; d_gene: TRBD2; v_gene: TRBV9; abundance: NA; CDR3nt: TGTGCCAGCAGCGGCCCGGGCCGGGGGGACACCGGGGAGCTGTTTTTT; CDR3aa: CASSGPGRGDTGELFF
j_gene: TRBJ2-4; len: 17; d_gene: TRBD2; v_gene: TRBV5-4; abundance: NA; CDR3nt: TGTGCCAGCAGCCGACCAGGGGCAGCGGGAGGAGAGAGCATTCAGTACTTC; CDR3aa: CASSRPGAAGGESIQYF
j_gene: TRBJ2-7; len: 14; d_gene: NA; v_gene: TRBV6-1; abundance: NA; CDR3nt: TGTGCCAGCAGTGGTGCTACCTGGGGCGGCGAGCAGTACTTC; CDR3aa: CASSGATWGGEQYF
j_gene: TRBJ2-2; len: 13; d_gene: NA; v_gene: TRBV28; abundance: NA; CDR3nt: TGTGCCAGCAGTTTAGAAGGGGCCGGGGAGCTGTTTTTT; CDR3aa: CASSLEGAGELFF
j_gene: TRBJ2-1; len: 15; d_gene: TRBD1; v_gene: TRBV7-9; abundance: NA; CDR3nt: TGTGCCAGCAGCTCAGGACAGGCCTCGAACAATGAGCAGTTCTTC; CDR3aa: CASSSGQASNNEQFF
j_gene: TRBJ2-1; len: 12; d_gene: NA; v_gene: TRBV15; abundance: NA; CDR3nt: TGTGCCACCAGCTCTAGCGTCAATGAGCAGTTCTTC; CDR3aa: CATSSSVNEQFF
j_gene: TRBJ1-5; len: 13; d_gene: TRBD1; v_gene: TRBV7-8; abundance: NA; CDR3nt: TGTGCCAGCAGCCAAGACAGGGCCCGGGCCCAGCATTTT; CDR3aa: CASSQDRARAQHF
j_gene: TRBJ1-5; len: 12; d_gene: NA; v_gene: TRBV7-9; abundance: NA; CDR3nt: TGTGCCAGCAGCTTAAACTTCCAGCCCCAGCATTTT; CDR3aa: CASSLNFQPQHF
j_gene: TRBJ1-1; len: 13; d_gene: NA; v_gene: TRBV6-4; abundance: NA; CDR3nt: TGTGCCAGCAGTGACCGGGACAACACTGAAGCTTTCTTT; CDR3aa: CASSDRDNTEAFF
j_gene: TRBJ1-1; len: 14; d_gene: TRBD1; v_gene: TRBV11-2; abundance: NA; CDR3nt: TGTGCCAGCAGCTTAGGAGGGGGCGTTCCGTGGGCTTTCTTT; CDR3aa: CASSLGGGVPWAFF
j_gene: TRBJ1-1; len: 12; d_gene: TRBD1; v_gene: TRBV29-1; abundance: NA; CDR3nt: TGCAGCGTTGGAGGACAGGGGGCTGAAGCTTTCTTT; CDR3aa: CSVGGQGAEAFF
j_gene: TRBJ2-5; len: 14; d_gene: NA; v_gene: TRBV9; abundance: NA; CDR3nt: TGTGCCAGCAGCGTAGGGATCAACCAAGAGACCCAGTACTTC; CDR3aa: CASSVGINQETQYF
j_gene: TRBJ2-6; len: 19; d_gene: NA; v_gene: TRBV7-6; abundance: NA; CDR3nt: TGTGCCAGCAGCCCCGAGTCTAGGATGGGGATCTCTGGGGCCAACGTCCTGACTTTC; CDR3aa: CASSPESRMGISGANVLTF
j_gene: TRBJ1-5; len: 14; d_gene: NA; v_gene: TRBV6-1; abundance: NA; CDR3nt: TGTGCCAGCAGTGTTACAGGGAGCAATCAGCCCCAGCATTTT; CDR3aa: CASSVTGSNQPQHF
j_gene: TRBJ2-1; len: 14; d_gene: NA; v_gene: TRBV5-7; abundance: NA; CDR3nt: TGTGCCAGCAGCTTAAGGAAGGAATACAATGAGCAGTTCTTC; CDR3aa: CASSLRKEYNEQFF
j_gene: TRBJ2-2; len: 15; d_gene: NA; v_gene: TRBV19; abundance: few; CDR3nt: TGTGCCAGTAGTCTGGAAACGGGGAAGGCCGGGGAGCTGTTTTTT; CDR3aa: CASSLETGKAGELFF
j_gene: TRBJ1-5; len: 14; d_gene: NA; v_gene: TRBV7-2; abundance: once; CDR3nt: TGTGCCAGCAGCTTAAAAATTAGCAATCAGCCCCAGCATTTT; CDR3aa: CASSLKISNQPQHF
j_gene: TRBJ1-5; len: 15; d_gene: TRBD1; v_gene: TRBV5-1; abundance: NA; CDR3nt: TGCGCCAGCAGCCCCGGGACAGAAGGCAATCAGCCCCAGCATTTT; CDR3aa: CASSPGTEGNQPQHF
j_gene: TRBJ1-5; len: 15; d_gene: NA; v_gene: TRBV7-9; abundance: NA; CDR3nt: TGTGCCAGCAGCCCCGGCGGATATAGCAATCAGCCCCAGCATTTT; CDR3aa: CASSPGGYSNQPQHF